This TCR beta chain was profiled in a study of cytomegalovirus exposure and HLA in healthy donors. Findings and limits, study-wide: Investigators reported 164 TCR beta chains as tied to cytomegalovirus. The authors later found TCR association rates varying by HLA locus, with DRB1 most and HLA-C fewest. Fewer N-insertions (relative to the roughly 670-donor mean) were reportedly seen in an Asian-associated ancestry cluster in a later analysis.

V was cut by 5 bases and J by 6 bases, with 11 bases left in between. The germline gives CDR1 SEHNR, CDR2 FQNEAQ (reference sequence). This CDR3 has 12 residues. Concerning this clone: Its antigen is as yet unknown.

It was with 60 Vbeta and 13 Jbeta primers that the PCR ran. The repertoire was sequenced with immunoSEQ multiplex PCR; TCRdb's copy has only in-frame clones and lacks some. The sample includes approximately 130,000 clones, around 77% of them seen just once. The source material was PBMCs. This TCR was recovered from a man aged 45 to 65 in good health and CMV-seronegative. The chain recombines TRBV7-9 with TRBJ2-7, with D uncertain. CDR3 sequence (DNA): TGTGCCAGCAGCCTACAAGGCGGCGAGCAGTACTTC. This gives the protein CASSLQGGEQYF.